Listed here is a single TCR beta chain. Its specificity is not known. This sample was taken from a study of PD-1 blockade in classical Hodgkin lymphoma. Findings and caveats of the study: Although disease activity or prior therapy may be involved, causes of the repertoire differences remain undefined. Exclusion applied to patients who initiated nivolumab less than 1 year following ASCT. The diversity seen at baseline in complete responders resembled that of newly diagnosed patients.

Autologous stem cell transplantation was followed by relapse in every patient, and brentuximab vedotin exposure varied. The study recorded best responses of complete response, partial response or progressive disease. The CDR3 length is 13 residues. Germline loops: CDR1 MGHDK, CDR2 SYGVNS. V lost 3 bases and J lost 0, with 6 bases in between. Data came from immunoSEQ multiplex PCR; TCRdb stores just in-frame clones and leaves some out. In the table there are 40,000 to 65,000 clones, 65% to 85% of which are singletons. The chain employs TRBV25-1 and TRBJ2-7; D is undetermined. This TCR was sampled from a human donor with classical Hodgkin lymphoma. The specimen was peripheral blood mononuclear cells (PBMCs), collected at baseline. The CDR3 sequence: CASSDWSSYEQYV. CDR3 bases: TGTGCCAGCAGTGATTGGAGCTCCTACGAGCAGTACGTC.